This T cell receptor (beta chain) came from a study of identifying expanded T cells in peripheral blood. This clone appeared a few times. Its target is not known. Study outcomes and limitations: Variance in clone template counts between approximately two-week samples significantly increased with total template count across all healthy donors. Over approximately two and four weeks, about 16 and 20 clones changed, versus 1.2 between replicates.

The CDR3 is made up of 12 amino acids. Germline V lookup: CDR1 SGHDT, CDR2 YYEEEE. V shed 0 bases and J shed 8 bases, with 8 bases lying between them. Assay: immunoSEQ multiplex PCR; the TCRdb copy retains only in-frame clones and omits some. The repertoire consists of 100,000 or so clones, with roughly 91% occurring once and the leading ten covering roughly 17%. Collection occurred without any documented infections or immune events in donors. Sequenced material: blood. The chain uses TRBV5-6 and TRBJ2-5; D remains ambiguous. The TCR comes from a person aged 18 to 75 in good health. The chain's CDR3 is CASSLDSTTQYF. The DNA for the CDR3 is TGTGCCAGCAGCTTGGACAGTACTACCCAGTACTTC.